This T cell receptor (beta chain) was found in a study of OX40 agonist ivuxolimab in advanced cancers. Study as a whole: A history of anti-PD-1, anti-PD-L1 or anti-CTLA-4 therapy was acceptable, and roughly 40% had some.

Method: immunoSEQ multiplex PCR; TCRdb's copy keeps in-frame clones and lacks some. Among about 96,000 clones listed, 90% were seen once. The CDR3 totals 13 residues. Trimming removed 1 base from V and 7 bases from J, with 12 bases in between. Germline lookup yields CDR1 SGHDT and CDR2 YYEEEE. Patients who had autoimmune disease history or got systemic immunosuppression were left out. The TCR was taken from an adult with an advanced solid tumor such as melanoma, head and neck, liver or kidney cancer. This material consisted of CD4+ or CD8+ T cells sorted from blood, taken in a trial of the OX40 agonist ivuxolimab. The chain is built from TRBV5-6 and TRBJ2-7; possibly TRBD2 for D (6 bases). The CDR3 nucleotides are TGTGCCAGCAGCTTGCGGTCCGCGGGGGAGCAGTACTTC. Translated, it gives CASSLRSAGEQYF.